The 32 T cell receptor beta chains reported below all come from one sample, sequenced in a study of patients and donors after allogeneic stem cell transplantation (dated by TCRdb to about 2020). Library method: RT-PCR. The sequencer was a NextSeq 550. The public reads were reprocessed in TCRdb via fastp at Q25 and MiXCR, keeping in-frame beta chains. Every distinct CDR3 protein forms one entry, paired with its most common genes and DNA. Recorded for this sample are 37,000 or so distinct CDR3 sequences; under 40% of them occurred a single time. 72% of the sample lies in the top ten. The sequenced material came from blood, either unsorted or a sorted T cell fraction (not recorded which). All receptors derive from a human donor who was either an allogeneic HSCT recipient or a stem cell or donor lymphocyte infusion donor (not recorded which). It is not recorded whose cells these are; they may come from a transplant donor.

This sequence joins TRBV18 and TRBJ2-7, with TRBD1 identical over 7 bases. The CDR3 is made up of 12 amino acids. The germline gives CDR1 KGHSH, CDR2 LQKENI. The trim removed 2 bases at V and 6 bases at J, leaving 1 base unmatched. CDR3 DNA: TGTGCCAGCTCACCATACAGGGGCGAGCAGTACTTC. It specifies CASSPYRGEQYF.

This chain joins TRBV5-1 and TRBJ1-2, with D perhaps TRBD1 (5 bases). This CDR3 contains 13 residues. The germline V and J ends were trimmed by 0 bases and 4 bases, with 7 bases remaining between them. CDR1 SGHRS and CDR2 YFSETQ come from the germline V gene. The CDR3 loop is CASSLAGGYGYTF. The CDR3 nucleotides read TGCGCCAGCAGCTTGGCTGGGGGCTATGGCTACACCTTC.

This chain links TRBV5-6 with TRBJ1-1; TRBD1 agrees at 9 bases. V gave up 4 bases and J gave up 3 bases; unmatched junction bases: 10. Germline CDR1 SGHDT, CDR2 YYEEEE. This CDR3 comprises 16 residues. CDR3 protein: CASSRPGTGTDTEAFF. The CDR3 DNA is TGTGCCAGCAGCCGTCCCGGGACAGGGACGGACACTGAAGCTTTCTTT.

This clonotype has ten or more counts. CDR3 sequence reads: CASSQGTGVFNQPQHF. The DNA of the CDR3 is TGTGCCAGCAGCCAAGGGACAGGCGTCTTCAATCAGCCCCAGCATTTT. The chain is built from TRBV3-1 and TRBJ1-5; 7 bases align to TRBD1. V trimming: 1 base; J trimming: 3 bases; junction bases outside the gene matches: 6. Germline CDR1 is LGHDT and CDR2 is YNNKEL (reference sequence). This CDR3 has 16 residues.

This clonotype was counted between two and nine times. V and J are TRBV25-1 and TRBJ2-3; D is uncertain. Per germline, CDR1 MGHDK and CDR2 SYGVNS. With 2 bases removed from V and 0 bases from J, the gap between germline ends came to 3 bases. The CDR3 totals 13 residues. The DNA of the CDR3 is TGTGCCAGCAGTGAAGGTAGCACAGATACGCAGTATTTT. Translating it yields CASSEGSTDTQYF.

This chain uses TRBV29-1 with TRBJ2-7, with 7 positions matching TRBD2. CDR1 and CDR2 from the germline V gene are SQVTM and ANQGSEA. This CDR3 contains 14 residues. V was clipped by 4 bases and J by 2 bases; unmatched bases: 8. The CDR3 is CSVAPRGGTYEQYF. The DNA for the CDR3 is TGCAGCGTTGCCCCGAGGGGAGGGACCTACGAGCAGTACTTC.

The chain joins TRBV5-1 to TRBJ2-3; TRBD2 matches 10 bases. Germline loops: CDR1 SGHRS, CDR2 YFSETQ. V lost 4 bases to trimming and J lost 4 bases; unmatched junction nucleotides: 12. The CDR3 totals 17 residues. The CDR3 reads CASSILGIGLAADTQYF. The CDR3 DNA is TGCGCCAGCAGCATCTTAGGGATCGGACTAGCGGCAGATACGCAGTATTTT.

This clonotype has more than one count but fewer than ten. The chain recombines TRBV5-1 with TRBJ2-1; D uncertain. The CDR3 covers 15 residues. The V gene lost 0 bases and the J gene lost 0 bases, with 7 bases spanning the gap. Per germline, CDR1 SGHRS and CDR2 YFSETQ. The CDR3 region is CASSLDSPSYNEQFF. In DNA, the CDR3 is TGCGCCAGCAGCTTGGACAGTCCCTCCTACAATGAGCAGTTCTTC.

This clonotype was counted between two and nine times. This chain connects TRBV6-1 to TRBJ1-5; no clear D. Trimming removed 5 bases from V and 8 bases from J, with 16 bases in between. This CDR3 contains 14 residues. Germline CDR1 and CDR2: MNHNS and SASEGT. For the CDR3, the DNA is TGTGCCAGCAGTCTCTACAGTACCTCCGAGCCCCAGCATTTT. Protein product: CASSLYSTSEPQHF.

The table lists this clonotype with many counts. The rearrangement uses TRBV20-1 and TRBJ1-6, with 11 bases matching TRBD1. CDR3 length: 14 amino acids. CDR1 is DFQATT, CDR2 SNEGSKA, per germline (reference sequence). With V trimmed by 3 bases and J by 10 bases, 5 bases remained unmatched. CDR3 DNA sequence: TGCAGTGCTAGGGCGGACAGGGGGCGATCACCCCTCCACTTT. This sequence encodes CSARADRGRSPLHF.

This clonotype was recorded at least ten times. CDR3 bases: TGCAGTGCTAGGGCAGGCTCCAACTATGGCTACACCTTC. Protein: CSARAGSNYGYTF. This chain uses TRBV20-1 with TRBJ1-2, with D uncertain. The CDR3 length is 13 residues. Germline values: CDR1 DFQATT, CDR2 SNEGSKA (reference sequence). V was shortened by 3 bases and J by 2 bases, with 10 bases between the two germline ends.

V usage is TRBV5-6 and J usage is TRBJ2-7, with D perhaps TRBD1 (5 bases). Trimming pared 3 bases from V and 2 bases from J, leaving 15 bases between. The CDR3 covers 15 residues. From germline, CDR1 is SGHDT and CDR2 YYEEEE. The CDR3 region has the DNA TGTGCCAGCAGCTGGCAGGGTCTCCGGGCCTACGAGCAGTACTTC. It codes for CASSWQGLRAYEQYF.

This clonotype has a handful of counts. This sequence joins TRBV10-3 and TRBJ2-3; 12 bases are shared with TRBD2. The CDR3 runs to 16 residues. After removal of 2 bases from V and 5 bases from J, the junction contained 5 bases not matched to a gene. Germline CDR1 is ENHRY and CDR2 is SYGVKD. In DNA, the CDR3 is TGTGCCATCAGTGAGCGGACTAGCGGGATGGTAGATACGCAGTATTTT. Translation gives CAISERTSGMVDTQYF.

V is TRBV25-1 and J is TRBJ1-2; the D gene is possibly TRBD1 (6 bases). Germline lookup yields CDR1 MGHDK and CDR2 SYGVNS. The germline V and J ends were trimmed by 5 bases and 8 bases, with 18 bases remaining between them. The CDR3 has 14 residues. The CDR3 loop is CASSRGQGRGGYTF. CDR3 coding DNA: TGTGCCAGCAGTCGAGGCCAGGGGAGGGGCGGCTACACCTTC.

The chain combines TRBV5-1 with TRBJ2-7; D is unresolved. There are 11 residues in the CDR3. The germline V gene encodes CDR1 SGHRS and CDR2 YFSETQ. Trimming removed 5 bases at V and 5 bases at J, with 8 bases between. For the CDR3, the DNA is TGCGCCAGCAGAAGCCTGCACGAGCAGTACTTC. Translating it yields CASRSLHEQYF.

At least ten counts were recorded for this clonotype. The chain employs TRBV20-1 and TRBJ1-5; D unclear. Germline CDR1 and CDR2: DFQATT and SNEGSKA (reference sequence). The V end was cut by 1 base, the J end by 0 bases, with 7 bases between. This CDR3 is 14 amino acids long. The CDR3 DNA sequence: TGCAGTGCTAGAGCAGGAACTAGCAATCAGCCCCAGCATTTT. This translates into CSARAGTSNQPQHF.

This clonotype was counted many times. The chain couples TRBV9 to TRBJ1-1; tentative D call: TRBD1 (6 bases). CDR1 and CDR2 from the germline V gene are SGDLS and YYNGEE. Trimming removed 1 base at V and 5 bases at J, with 12 bases between. CDR3 size: 14 residues. The DNA for the CDR3 is TGTGCCAGCAGCGTAAGGGTGAGGGGGACTGAAGCTTTCTTT. Translation: CASSVRVRGTEAFF.

The chain is built from TRBV2 and TRBJ2-6; D is undetermined. The ends were cut back, 8 bases at V and 2 bases at J, with 4 bases in the middle. CDR3 length: 12 amino acids. Germline V gene lookup returns CDR1 SNHLY and CDR2 FYNNEI. CDR3 in amino acids: CASSAGANVLTF. The CDR3, as DNA: TGTGCCAGCTCCGCTGGGGCCAACGTCCTGACTTTC.

This clonotype was seen a handful of times. The rearrangement uses TRBV12-3 or TRBV12-4 and TRBJ2-7; the D gene is possibly TRBD2 (5 bases). CDR3 length equals 13 residues. The V and J ends lost 6 bases and 1 base respectively, with 10 bases between them. In DNA form, the CDR3 reads TGTGCCAGCAGGCCCAGCGGTTCCTACGAGCAGTACTTC. It encodes CASRPSGSYEQYF.

Written as DNA, the CDR3 is TGTGCCAGCAGTTATGGGGGTCGTTTGAATGAGCAGTTCTTC. Protein: CASSYGGRLNEQFF. The rearrangement uses TRBV6-2 or TRBV6-3 and TRBJ2-1, with D perhaps being TRBD1 or TRBD2 (5 bases each). CDR3 size: 14 residues. With 3 bases removed from V and 7 bases from J, the gap between germline ends came to 13 bases. Germline CDR1 is MNHEY and CDR2 is SVGEGT.

This clonotype was observed a few times. V is TRBV5-5 and J is TRBJ2-5; 8 bases map to TRBD2. CDR1 is SGHKS, CDR2 YYEKEE, per germline (reference sequence). The CDR3 contains 14 residues. Trimming cost V 4 bases and J 4 bases; bases outside gene matches: 6. CDR3 DNA sequence: TGTGCCAGCAGCACGGGACTAGTTTCAGAGACCCAGTACTTC. This translates into CASSTGLVSETQYF.

The sample holds a few counts of this clonotype. The chain recombines TRBV12-3 or TRBV12-4 with TRBJ1-6, with D possibly matching TRBD1 (5 bases). The CDR3 runs 14 residues. Trimming removed 4 bases from V and 4 bases from J, with 8 bases in between. CDR3 bases: TGTGCCAGCAGTTCACAGGAGTATAATTCACCCCTCCACTTT. Residues: CASSSQEYNSPLHF.

The gene calls are TRBV6-6 and TRBJ2-3, with TRBD2 identical over 10 bases. Germline loops: CDR1 MNHNY, CDR2 SVGAGI (reference sequence). The V gene end was trimmed by 4 bases and the J gene end by 3 bases; junction bases not matched to a gene: 4. CDR3 length equals 15 residues. The CDR3 loop is CASSFGAGGTDTQYF. CDR3 bases: TGTGCCAGCAGTTTCGGAGCGGGAGGGACAGATACGCAGTATTTT.

This clonotype occurred many times. The rearrangement uses TRBV3-1 and TRBJ1-5; 8 nucleotides line up with TRBD1. The CDR3 sequence is 15 residues long. The germline gives CDR1 LGHDT, CDR2 YNNKEL (reference sequence). The ends lost 4 bases at V and 4 bases at J; junction bases unmatched: 6. The CDR3 coding sequence is TGTGCCAGCAGCCCCGGACAGGGTTGGAATCAGCCCCAGCATTTT. Translation gives CASSPGQGWNQPQHF.

About this clonotype itself: This clone may be a read error of a much larger clone one base away. The V and J genes are TRBV27 and TRBJ1-1; the match to TRBD1 covers 9 bases. The CDR3 is 13 residues long. Germline V gene sequence: CDR1 MNHEY, CDR2 SMNVEV (reference sequence). The CDR3 spells CASALRDREVPSF. The CDR3 region has the DNA TGTGCCAGCGCCTTACGGGACAGGGAAGTGCCTTCCTTT.

This clonotype was picked up a small number of times. The rearrangement links TRBV9 to TRBJ2-1; D not certain. Germline CDR1 is SGDLS and CDR2 is YYNGEE. Deletions cut 3 bases from V and 2 bases from J, with 6 bases between. This CDR3 has 13 amino acids. CDR3 nucleotide sequence: TGTGCCAGCAGCGCCGGAACCTACAATGAGCAGTTCTTC. Residues: CASSAGTYNEQFF.

This clonotype appeared a few times. V gene TRBV5-6 combines with J gene TRBJ2-3; no definite D call. The CDR3 spans 12 residues. Germline CDR1 and CDR2: SGHDT and YYEEEE. The V gene lost 3 bases and the J gene lost 2 bases, with 4 bases spanning the gap. The DNA of the CDR3 is TGTGCCAGCAGCTCATACACAGATACGCAGTATTTT. It codes for CASSSYTDTQYF. Together with reference TRBV5-6 and TRBJ2-3, the CDR3 gives the full variable domain: DAGVTQSPTHLIKTRGQQVTLRCSPKSGHDTVSWYQQALGQGPQFIFQYYEEEERQRGNFPDRFSGHQFPNYSSELNVNALLLGDSALYLCASSSYTDTQYFGPGTRLTVL.

The chain has TRBV5-1 and TRBJ2-7; D gene uncertain. Germline V gene lookup returns CDR1 SGHRS and CDR2 YFSETQ. Trimming removed 1 base at V and 4 bases at J, with 18 bases between. The CDR3 runs to 16 residues. The CDR3 region is CASSLTTVRDGYEQYF. The CDR3 coding sequence is TGCGCCAGCAGCTTGACCACTGTTAGGGATGGATACGAGCAGTACTTC. Full variable domain (remainder filled in from reference TRBV5-1 and TRBJ2-7): KAGVTQTPRYLIKTRGQQVTLSCSPISGHRSVSWYQQTPGQGLQFLFEYFSETQRNKGNFPGRFSGRQFSNSRSEMNVSTLELGDSALYLCASSLTTVRDGYEQYFGPGTRLTVT.

This clonotype has more than one count but fewer than ten. The chain has TRBV24-1 and TRBJ1-5; 7 bases agree with TRBD1. J lost 4 bases, V lost 5 bases, and 10 bases had no gene match. This CDR3 is 16 amino acids long. CDR1 is KGHDR, CDR2 SFDVKD, per germline. In DNA form, the CDR3 reads TGTGCCACCAGTGGTAACACAGGGGTGGGGAATCAGCCCCAGCATTTT. It specifies CATSGNTGVGNQPQHF.

The V call is TRBV4-3, the J call TRBJ2-3; tentatively, D is TRBD1 or TRBD2 (5 bases each). This CDR3 has 15 residues. The germline V and J ends were trimmed by 3 bases and 0 bases, with 10 bases remaining between them. CDR1 and CDR2 from the germline V gene are LGHNA and YSLEER. CDR3 coding DNA: TGCGCCAGCAGCCAGGGGGAAGCTAGCACAGATACGCAGTATTTT. Residues: CASSQGEASTDTQYF.

The rearrangement joins TRBV27 to TRBJ2-7; TRBD1 matches at 9 bases. This CDR3 has 16 residues. Germline trimming cut 5 bases from V and 3 bases from J; bases unmatched to any gene: 11. Germline-derived CDR1 and CDR2 are MNHEY and SMNVEV (reference sequence). CDR3 protein: CASSKRNRGLFYEQYF. Here the CDR3 DNA reads TGTGCCAGCAGTAAACGAAACAGGGGGCTGTTCTACGAGCAGTACTTC.

This clonotype was seen repeatedly, ten times or more. V usage is TRBV12-3 or TRBV12-4 and J usage is TRBJ1-5; the D gene is possibly TRBD1 (5 bases). The germline V and J ends were trimmed by 3 bases and 7 bases, with 10 bases remaining between them. The CDR3 contains 13 residues. The CDR3 loop is CASSLGEVQPQHF. In nucleotides, the CDR3 is TGTGCCAGCAGTTTGGGGGAGGTCCAGCCCCAGCATTTT.